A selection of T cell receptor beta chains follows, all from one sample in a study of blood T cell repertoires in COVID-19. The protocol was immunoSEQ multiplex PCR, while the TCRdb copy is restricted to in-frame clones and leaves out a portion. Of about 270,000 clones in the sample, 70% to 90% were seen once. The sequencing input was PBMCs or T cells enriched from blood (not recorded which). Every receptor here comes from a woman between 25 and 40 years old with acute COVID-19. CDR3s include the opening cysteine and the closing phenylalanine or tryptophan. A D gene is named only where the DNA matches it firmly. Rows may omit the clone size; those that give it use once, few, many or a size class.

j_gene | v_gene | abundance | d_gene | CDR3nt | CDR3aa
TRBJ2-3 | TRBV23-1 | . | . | TGCGCCAGCAGTCAAGCAACGAGGGAGCAAGATACGCAGTATTTT | CASSQATREQDTQYF
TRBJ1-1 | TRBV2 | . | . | TGTGCCAGCAGGGAGATGAACACTGAAGCTTTCTTT | CASREMNTEAFF
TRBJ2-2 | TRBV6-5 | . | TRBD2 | TGTGCCAGCAGTATTAGCGGGAGAGGCGGGGAGCTGTTTTTT | CASSISGRGGELFF
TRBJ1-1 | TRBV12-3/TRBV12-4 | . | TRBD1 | TGTGCCAGCAGTTTAGCTCAGGGGGCGGAAGCTTTCTTT | CASSLAQGAEAFF
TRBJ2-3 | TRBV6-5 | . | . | TGTGCCAGCAGCCTAGGACAGCGATTCACAGATACGCAGTATTTT | CASSLGQRFTDTQYF
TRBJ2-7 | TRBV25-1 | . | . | TGTGCCAGCAGTTTTAGCCTCGAGCAGTACTTC | CASSFSLEQYF
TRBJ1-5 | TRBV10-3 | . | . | TGTGCCATCAGTGACGCTATGGGGGGGGCTAACAATCAGCCCCAGCATTTT | CAISDAMGGANNQPQHF
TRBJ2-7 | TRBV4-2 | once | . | TGTGCCAGCAGCCAAGAGGGGGGAGAAACTCGGGAGCAGTACTTC | CASSQEGGETREQYF
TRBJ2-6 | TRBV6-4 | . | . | TGTGCCAGCAGTGACTCAGGGGGCTCTGGGGCCAACGTCCTGACTTTC | CASSDSGGSGANVLTF
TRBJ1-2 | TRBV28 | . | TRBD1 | TGTGCCAGCAGACGACAGGGGGCTAACTATGGCTACACCTTC | CASRRQGANYGYTF
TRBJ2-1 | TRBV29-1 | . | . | TGCAGCGTTGAGAGTGGGGGGAAGCAGTTCTTC | CSVESGGKQFF
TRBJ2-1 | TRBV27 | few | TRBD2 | TGTGCCAGCAGTCGGACTAGCGGGAGTATATATGAGCAGTTCTTC | CASSRTSGSIYEQFF
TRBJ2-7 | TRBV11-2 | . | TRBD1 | TGTGCCAGCAGCTTAGGGCCCGGGACAGGGGTGTACGAGCAGTACTTC | CASSLGPGTGVYEQYF
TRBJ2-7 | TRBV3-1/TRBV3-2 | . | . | TGTGCCAGCAGCTCTCAAGGGGGCTTCAGCGGGAGCTACGAGCAGTACTTC | CASSSQGGFSGSYEQYF
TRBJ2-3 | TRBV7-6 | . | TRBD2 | TGTGCCAGCAGCCCATCCATCTTCTGGACTAGCGGTAGCACAGATACGCAGTATTTT | CASSPSIFWTSGSTDTQYF
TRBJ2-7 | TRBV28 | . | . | TGTGCCAGCACCGGGGTAGCGTCGATGCAGTACTTC | CASTGVASMQYF
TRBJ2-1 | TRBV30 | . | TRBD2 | TGTGCCTGGATCCCCACCGCCGGGACTAGCGGGAGCAATGAGCAGTTCTTC | CAWIPTAGTSGSNEQFF
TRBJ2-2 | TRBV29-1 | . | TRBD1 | TGCAGCGTGGTGGGACAGGCGAACACCGGGGAGCTGTTTTTT | CSVVGQANTGELFF
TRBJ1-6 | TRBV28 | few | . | TGTGCTACAGGGAGTAATTCACCCCTCCACTTT | CATGSNSPLHF
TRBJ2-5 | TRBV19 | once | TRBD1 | TGTGCCAGTAGTAGGGGACAGGGGGCTTTCCAAGAGACCCAGTACTTC | CASSRGQGAFQETQYF